One and the same sample provided the 11 T cell receptor beta chains below, sequenced in a study of blood T cell repertoires in COVID-19. The protocol was immunoSEQ multiplex PCR, while the TCRdb copy is restricted to in-frame clones and leaves out a portion. The table records about 100,000 clones, less than 95% of them present only once. Material for sequencing was peripheral blood. The source is a man aged 18-30 years with COVID-19, enrolled during active disease.

The chain joins TRBV7-9 to TRBJ2-2; 10 nucleotides match TRBD1. The CDR3 totals 17 residues. Germline values: CDR1 SEHNR, CDR2 FQNEAQ (reference sequence). The V segment lost 7 bases and the J segment 7 bases; nucleotides outside the gene matches: 15. The CDR3 DNA sequence: TGTGCCAGCAATTACTTAGAGCTGACAGGGGGCCACGGGGAGCTGTTTTTT. Encoded protein: CASNYLELTGGHGELFF. Together with reference TRBV7-9 and TRBJ2-2, the CDR3 gives the full variable domain: DTGVSQNPRHKITKRGQNVTFRCDPISEHNRLYWYRQTLGQGPEFLTYFQNEAQLEKSRLLSDRFSAERPKGSFSTLEIQRTEQGDSAMYLCASNYLELTGGHGELFFGEGSRLTVL.

The rearrangement joins TRBV4-1 to TRBJ2-4, with D hard to call. The CDR3 extends over 13 amino acids. Between the trimmed V and J ends, which lost 4 bases and 6 bases, there was a span of 10 bases. The germline V gene has CDR1 MGHRA and CDR2 YSYEKL. This CDR3 is CASSPGFGNIQYF. CDR3 coding DNA: TGCGCCAGCAGCCCAGGATTCGGAAACATTCAGTACTTC.

The V call is TRBV19, the J call TRBJ2-2; 9 nucleotides match TRBD1. J was trimmed by 0 bases and V by 10 bases; bases with no gene match: 18. The CDR3 covers 19 residues. Germline loops: CDR1 LNHDA, CDR2 SQIVND (reference sequence). This CDR3 is CATRGGQGLLVANTGELFF. CDR3 DNA: TGTGCCACTCGCGGGGGACAGGGACTGTTAGTCGCGAACACCGGGGAGCTGTTTTTT.

The chain carries TRBV3-1 (or the pseudogene TRBV3-2) and TRBJ2-3; weak D call: TRBD1 (6 bases). The CDR3 has 13 amino acids. The V gene lost 6 bases and the J gene lost 6 bases, with 13 bases spanning the gap. Germline CDR1 reads LGHDT; CDR2 reads YNNKEL (reference sequence). CDR3 amino acids: CASRRTGSDTQYF. The CDR3 DNA follows: TGTGCCAGCAGAAGAACAGGGTCCGATACGCAGTATTTT.

The chain couples TRBV29-1 to TRBJ2-1; the match to TRBD2 covers 12 bases. Looked up from germline, CDR1 is SQVTM and CDR2 is ANQGSEA. The length of the CDR3 is 17 residues. Trimming took 2 bases from V and 8 from J; bases not matched to a gene: 13. CDR3 nucleotides: TGCAGCGTTGAATTATCGCGACTAGCGGGAGAAGAGGATGAGCAGTTCTTC. It translates to CSVELSRLAGEEDEQFF.

The chain uses TRBV4-1 and TRBJ1-5, with D maybe TRBD1 (5 bases). This CDR3 comprises 17 residues. Trimming removed 3 bases from V and 4 bases from J, with 19 bases in between. Per germline, CDR1 MGHRA and CDR2 YSYEKL. CDR3 region: CASSQGRGRSLNQPQHF. CDR3 DNA sequence: TGCGCCAGCAGCCAGGGGAGGGGACGCTCACTAAATCAGCCCCAGCATTTT.

V gene TRBV4-3 combines with J gene TRBJ2-7; D is unclear. Looked up from germline, CDR1 is LGHNA and CDR2 is YSLEER. The CDR3 loop spans 16 amino acids. Trimming cost V 0 bases and J 4 bases, with 16 bases left between them. The CDR3 coding sequence is TGCGCCAGCAGCCAAGATAGAGGATCGCCCCCATACGAGCAGTACTTC. Its protein is CASSQDRGSPPYEQYF.

V usage is TRBV15 and J usage is TRBJ2-2, with a tentative D call TRBD1 (5 bases). Trimming took off 9 bases at V and 4 bases at J, with 12 bases between the two ends. Per the germline V gene, CDR1 is LNHNV and CDR2 is YYDKDF (reference sequence). The CDR3 is 13 residues long. CDR3: CATQGSGTGELFF. In nucleotides, the CDR3 is TGTGCCACGCAGGGCAGTGGCACCGGGGAGCTGTTTTTT.

This clone was observed once. The V and J genes are TRBV7-7 and TRBJ1-3, with D unresolved. The CDR3 loop spans 15 amino acids. The germline V gene encodes CDR1 SSHAT and CDR2 FNYEAQ (reference sequence). This CDR3 is CASAPDEGTGNTIYF. The CDR3 DNA sequence: TGTGCTAGCGCGCCGGATGAGGGAACTGGAAACACCATATATTTT.

The rearrangement uses TRBV11-1 and TRBJ2-1; 9 nucleotides align to TRBD2. After removal of 3 bases from V and 9 bases from J, the junction contained 3 bases not matched to a gene. CDR3 length equals 13 residues. Germline V gene data show CDR1 as SGHAT and CDR2 as FQDESV (reference sequence). In DNA, the CDR3 is TGTGCCAGCAGCTTTGGGACTAGCACTGAGCAGTTCTTC. Translation gives CASSFGTSTEQFF. The full variable domain, rest sourced from reference TRBV11-1 and TRBJ2-1, is EAEVAQSPRYKITEKSQAVAFWCDPISGHATLYWYRQILGQGPELLVQFQDESVVDDSQLPKDRFSAERLKGVDSTLKIQPAELGDSAMYLCASSFGTSTEQFFGPGTRLTVL.

The chain has TRBV28 and TRBJ1-2; possible D gene TRBD1, 5 bases. V was clipped by 7 bases and J by 4 bases, with 16 bases between them. Germline V lookup: CDR1 MDHEN, CDR2 SYDVKM. The CDR3 consists of 14 residues. In DNA, the CDR3 is TGTGCCAGCACCTTGGGCAGGGAGGCCTATGGCTACACCTTC. Translating it yields CASTLGREAYGYTF.